The present T cell receptor (beta chain) was sequenced within a study of blood T cell repertoires in COVID-19 (TCRdb year 2020). Describing the broader study: Samples from collaborators originated in the United States, Italy and Spain and spanned both the acute and convalescent phases of COVID-19. A de-identified subject ID, COVID-19 status, age in years and sex were almost always included in the sample metadata. The samples were drawn from two sources: the first 160 participants of the ongoing ImmuneRACE study, and over 950 subjects contributed by 6 global collaborators. The repertoires were released in a freely available public database meant as a resource for research on the immune response to SARS-CoV-2. The material from the prospective study consisted of cDNA or gDNA derived from T cells, B-cell-depleted T cells, or PBMCs. The dataset comprised deeply sampled blood TCRbeta repertoires from subjects exposed to, actively infected with, or recovered from COVID-19. Where HLA class I and class II types were available, the types were taken from metadata supplied by the sample provider, not from assay-based typing. Findings and caveats that apply to the study as a whole: Clinical and demographic metadata were provided uncurated, with the amount varying by source and participant.

The immunoSEQ Assay, a bias-controlled multiplex PCR, was used to amplify TCRbeta CDR3 regions from genomic DNA. In the original analysis: Within the assay, amplification of reference gene primers was used to estimate how many nucleated cells each sample contained. To quantify the absolute abundance of each unique TCRbeta CDR3 rearrangement, sequence reads were collapsed and filtered. For each sample, productive Simpson clonality was calculated as the square root of Simpson's diversity index across productive rearrangements. TCRdb mirrors the immuneACCESS table, restricted to in-frame sequences. Some clones are absent from its copies; in checked studies, under half trace to an unresolved V gene, and the reason for the others is unknown. The D gene and trimming were derived from the DNA, and the V and J assignments and clone size from that table. In this sample the table shows about 160,000 clones, approximately 86% of which occur a single time. 3% to 4.5% of the sample lies in the top ten.

V ends up 4 bases short and J 4 bases short, with an unmatched junction base count of 8. The CDR3, from cysteine to phenylalanine, totals 15 residues. Kept here is only the CDR3 DNA, which spans 45 bases and is read in frame from base 1. CDR1 and CDR2, looked up from the germline V gene (reference sequence), are SGHAT and FQDESV. Samples from volunteer blood donors who had recovered from COVID-19 were contributed by a second Seattle source. Each collaborating institution followed its own protocols to collect whole blood in K2EDTA tubes. For TCRbeta analysis, collaborators shipped samples as frozen whole blood, isolated PBMCs, or DNA extracted from either of those sample types. Worth noting for this clone: The clone's antigen remains unknown. Per-nucleotide qualities are absent, and no much larger clonotype sits a single base away.

The source is a woman aged 55-70 years who had recovered from COVID-19. Rearrangement joined TRBV11-1 to TRBJ2-7; the junction holds 9 bases that match TRBD1. Sequences were obtained from peripheral blood. The DNA is TGTGCCAGCAGCTCCCCCGGGACAGGGATGTACGAGCAGTACTTC. Translated, this is CASSSPGTGMYEQYF.